Each of the 30 T cell receptor beta chains below was sequenced from the same sample in a study of immune evolution from preneoplasia to lung adenocarcinoma. Assay: immunoSEQ multiplex PCR; the TCRdb copy retains only in-frame clones and omits some. The sample lists several thousand clones, around 91% occurring once. Source material: FFPE invasive lung adenocarcinoma tissue. These receptors all come from a person between 65 and 79 years old with invasive lung adenocarcinoma.

The V and J genes are TRBV4-2 and TRBJ1-2, with D tentatively TRBD1 (6 bases). Deletions cut 1 base from V and 8 bases from J, with 23 bases between. Germline loops: CDR1 LGHNA, CDR2 YNFKEQ. The CDR3 covers 17 residues. CDR3 loop: CASSQAGGQFLVGGYTF. CDR3 coding DNA: TGTGCCAGCAGCCAAGCCGGTGGACAGTTCCTCGTCGGAGGCTACACCTTC.

The rearrangement joins TRBV6-1 to TRBJ1-5, with D uncertain. In germline, CDR1 is MNHNS, CDR2 SASEGT. Trimming left V 3 bases short and J 0 bases short, with 9 bases between. CDR3 length: 15 amino acids. In DNA form, the CDR3 reads TGTGCCAGCAGTGATGGGAGCTATAGCAATCAGCCCCAGCATTTT. This gives the protein CASSDGSYSNQPQHF.

V and J are TRBV5-4 and TRBJ2-5; 16 bases match TRBD2. Germline V lookup: CDR1 SGHNT, CDR2 YYREEE (reference sequence). The V segment lost 4 bases and the J segment 3 bases; nucleotides outside the gene matches: 3. This CDR3 contains 16 residues. CDR3 DNA: TGTGCCAGCAGCACGGGACTAGCGGGAGGGGAAGAGACCCAGTACTTC. It codes for CASSTGLAGGEETQYF.

The chain employs TRBV10-2 and TRBJ2-3; D is possibly TRBD2 (7 bases). Trimming stripped 6 bases from V and 6 bases from J, with 10 bases between. The CDR3 has 12 residues. CDR1 and CDR2 (germline): WSHSY, SAAADI. The CDR3, as DNA: TGCGCCAGCAGGAGGGGGGGCGATACGCAGTATTTT. The encoded protein is CASRRGGDTQYF.

This chain connects TRBV5-1 to TRBJ2-2, with D unresolved. This CDR3 is 13 amino acids long. Trimming cost V 2 bases and J 4 bases, with 6 bases left between them. Looked up from germline, CDR1 is SGHRS and CDR2 is YFSETQ. Written as DNA, the CDR3 is TGCGCCAGCAGCTTCTCTGGCACCGGGGAGCTGTTTTTT. Translation: CASSFSGTGELFF. Full variable domain (rest looked up from reference TRBV5-1 and TRBJ2-2): KAGVTQTPRYLIKTRGQQVTLSCSPISGHRSVSWYQQTPGQGLQFLFEYFSETQRNKGNFPGRFSGRQFSNSRSEMNVSTLELGDSALYLCASSFSGTGELFFGEGSRLTVL.

The gene calls are TRBV11-3 and TRBJ2-2; 14 positions agree with TRBD2. The CDR3 is 15 amino acids. Germline V gene sequence: CDR1 SGHNT, CDR2 YENEEA. Unmatched junction bases numbered 3, after V lost 5 bases and J lost 7 bases. For the CDR3, the DNA is TGTGCCAGCAGCACCGGACTAGCGGGAGGCGGGGAGCTGTTTTTT. Its translation is CASSTGLAGGGELFF.

The J gene is TRBJ2-2, the V gene TRBV28, with 8 bases that match TRBD2. J gave up 6 bases and V 6 bases, and 12 bases lay outside the gene matches. CDR3 size: 16 residues. CDR1 MDHEN and CDR2 SYDVKM come from the germline V gene. The CDR3 loop is CASRRPGLGGSGELFF. DNA of the CDR3: TGTGCCAGCAGGAGACCGGGACTAGGAGGGTCCGGGGAGCTGTTTTTT. The full variable domain, completed using reference TRBV28 and TRBJ2-2, is DVKVTQSSRYLVKRTGEKVFLECVQDMDHENMFWYRQDPGLGLRLIYFSYDVKMKEKGDIPEGYSVSREKKERFSLILESASTNQTSMYLCASRRPGLGGSGELFFGEGSRLTVL.

The V call is TRBV28, the J call TRBJ1-1; tentatively, D is TRBD1 (5 bases). The length of the CDR3 is 18 residues. CDR1 is MDHEN, CDR2 SYDVKM, per germline. Trimming took 3 bases from V and 1 from J, leaving 21 bases between them. The CDR3 loop is CASSFPMGGRTGNTEAFF. CDR3 nucleotides: TGTGCCAGCAGTTTCCCCATGGGGGGACGGACGGGGAACACTGAAGCTTTCTTT.

The chain links TRBV27 to TRBJ2-7; 7 bases map to TRBD2. The V gene's germline CDR1 is MNHEY and CDR2 SMNVEV (reference sequence). Trimming took 0 bases from V and 4 from J; bases not matched to a gene: 9. This CDR3 comprises 16 residues. The CDR3 DNA reads TGTGCCAGCAGTTTATCGGGTCAGCGGGATATTTACGAGCAGTACTTC. Residues: CASSLSGQRDIYEQYF.

The rearrangement uses TRBV21-1 and TRBJ1-1; the tabulated D call, TRBD1, remains unverified against the DNA. TRBV21-1 is tagged as a pseudogene. CDR3 length equals 18 residues. The CDR3 spells CASSKDWDKNLMNTEAFF. The CDR3 DNA sequence: TGTGCCAGCAGCAAAGATTGGGACAAAAACCTCATGAACACTGAAGCTTTCTTT.

The chain is built from TRBV6-5 and TRBJ2-3, with TRBD2 as a possible D gene (6 bases). Germline V gene data show CDR1 as MNHEY and CDR2 as SVGAGI. The CDR3 runs 15 residues. Between the trimmed V and J ends, which lost 4 bases and 0 bases, there was a span of 11 bases. The CDR3 DNA follows: TGTGCCAGCAGTTTAGCGGAGACTAGCACAGATACGCAGTATTTT. Its translation: CASSLAETSTDTQYF.

This clone was counted once. The V and J genes are TRBV5-1 and TRBJ1-1, with D maybe TRBD1 (6 bases). The germline V gene encodes CDR1 SGHRS and CDR2 YFSETQ. This CDR3 has 15 residues. Trimming stripped 4 bases from V and 4 bases from J, with 17 bases between. CDR3 sequence reads: CASSGAGAPGTEAFF. CDR3 DNA: TGCGCCAGCAGCGGTGCGGGGGCGCCGGGCACTGAAGCTTTCTTT.

This chain links TRBV28 with TRBJ2-7, with 8 bases matching TRBD2. The CDR3 spans 15 residues. Looked up from germline, CDR1 is MDHEN and CDR2 is SYDVKM. Unmatched junction bases numbered 9, after V lost 6 bases and J lost 2 bases. CDR3 in DNA: TGTGCCAGCAGCACACAGACGGGGGGGACCTACGAGCAGTACTTC. Translation gives CASSTQTGGTYEQYF. The full variable domain, rest sourced from reference TRBV28 and TRBJ2-7, is DVKVTQSSRYLVKRTGEKVFLECVQDMDHENMFWYRQDPGLGLRLIYFSYDVKMKEKGDIPEGYSVSREKKERFSLILESASTNQTSMYLCASSTQTGGTYEQYFGPGTRLTVT.

The V and J genes are TRBV29-1 and TRBJ1-3; D unclear. Germline assignment: CDR1 SQVTM and CDR2 ANQGSEA. This CDR3 has 10 residues. V was shortened by 7 bases and J by 6 bases, with 7 bases between the two germline ends. The CDR3 nucleotides are TGCAGCGCTGGAGAAAACACCATATATTTT. It codes for CSAGENTIYF.

V gene TRBV18 combines with J gene TRBJ1-5; D is unresolved. The length of the CDR3 is 15 residues. The germline gives CDR1 KGHSH, CDR2 LQKENI. V lost 1 base and J lost 0, with 7 bases in between. This CDR3 reads CASSPQGHSNQPQHF. The CDR3 DNA reads as TGTGCCAGCTCACCACAGGGTCATAGCAATCAGCCCCAGCATTTT.

The gene calls are TRBV6-1 and TRBJ1-1; D gene uncertain. Germline CDR1 reads MNHNS; CDR2 reads SASEGT. There are 14 residues in the CDR3. Trimming took off 7 bases at V and 2 bases at J, with 14 bases between the two ends. The chain's CDR3 is CASTSGGLNTEAFF. The CDR3 DNA is TGTGCCAGCACCTCAGGTGGGTTAAACACTGAAGCTTTCTTT.

The V call is TRBV19, the J call TRBJ2-7; D ambiguous. The ends were cut back, 5 bases at V and 3 bases at J, with 8 bases in the middle. The germline V gene has CDR1 LNHDA and CDR2 SQIVND (reference sequence). This CDR3 is built from 12 residues. CDR3 loop: CASSAANYEQYF. In DNA form, the CDR3 reads TGTGCCAGTAGTGCAGCGAACTACGAGCAGTACTTC.

A word on this clone: Other DNA sequences from this sample encode an identical CDR3 as well. The chain recombines TRBV28 with TRBJ1-2; no clear D. Trimming took off 3 bases at V and 4 bases at J, with 6 bases between the two ends. The germline CDR1 and CDR2 sequences are MDHEN and SYDVKM. The CDR3 is made up of 12 amino acids. The CDR3 region has the DNA TGTGCCAGCAGTTTTGAAGTCTATGGCTACACCTTC. Protein: CASSFEVYGYTF.

In this sample, this clone turned up once. The chain carries TRBV4-1 and TRBJ1-5; a possible D gene is TRBD1 (5 bases). CDR3 length: 17 amino acids. V lost 1 base, J lost 0 bases, and 13 bases lay in between. Per the germline V gene, CDR1 is MGHRA and CDR2 is YSYEKL. In DNA, the CDR3 is TGCGCCAGCAGCCAAGTGGGGGGGTGGGATAGCAATCAGCCCCAGCATTTT. Translation: CASSQVGGWDSNQPQHF.

This sequence joins TRBV29-1 and TRBJ1-4, with 12 nucleotides matching TRBD1. Per germline, CDR1 SQVTM and CDR2 ANQGSEA. With 5 bases clipped from V and 10 bases from J, the junction kept 5 bases outside the gene matches. The CDR3 covers 13 residues. The CDR3 sequence is CSVPGTGGGKLFF. The CDR3 region has the DNA TGCAGCGTTCCTGGGACAGGGGGCGGAAAACTGTTTTTT. Based on the CDR3 plus reference TRBV29-1 and TRBJ1-4, the full variable domain is SAVISQKPSRDICQRGTSLTIQCQVDSQVTMMFWYRQQPGQSLTLIATANQGSEATYESGFVIDKFPISRPNLTFSTLTVSNMSPEDSSIYLCSVPGTGGGKLFFGSGTQLSVL.

This sequence joins TRBV28 and TRBJ1-3; D possibly corresponds to TRBD1 (6 bases). The CDR3 runs 16 residues. Germline V gene sequence: CDR1 MDHEN, CDR2 SYDVKM. Trimming took off 2 bases at V and 0 bases at J, with 11 bases between the two ends. CDR3 loop: CASSLGTSYSGNTIYF. CDR3 coding DNA: TGTGCCAGCAGTTTAGGGACATCCTACTCTGGAAACACCATATATTTT.

The V call is TRBV2, the J call TRBJ1-2; 8 bases are shared with TRBD1. CDR3 size: 14 residues. Germline CDR1 SNHLY, CDR2 FYNNEI. J gave up 3 bases and V 6 bases, and 6 bases lay outside the gene matches. The CDR3 protein is CASRSQGADYGYTF. The CDR3 DNA follows: TGTGCCAGCAGAAGTCAGGGGGCTGACTATGGCTACACCTTC.

The chain combines TRBV9 with TRBJ2-5, with D possibly TRBD1 on 6 matching bases. The V and J ends lost 0 bases and 1 base respectively, with 10 bases between them. Germline CDR1 reads SGDLS; CDR2 reads YYNGEE. CDR3 length: 15 amino acids. CDR3 in amino acids: CASSVGQGSQETQYF. The CDR3 DNA reads as TGTGCCAGCAGCGTAGGGCAGGGGAGCCAAGAGACCCAGTACTTC.

This clone occurred a few times. CDR3: CASSSGQVPYNEQFF. The CDR3 DNA sequence: TGTGCCAGCAGCTCGGGACAGGTGCCCTACAATGAGCAGTTCTTC. This chain links TRBV6-5 with TRBJ2-1, with 8 positions matching TRBD1. The V gene end was trimmed by 6 bases and the J gene end by 2 bases; junction bases not matched to a gene: 6. Germline V gene data show CDR1 as MNHEY and CDR2 as SVGAGI. The CDR3 spans 15 residues.

This rearrangement joins TRBV12-5 to TRBJ2-5, with TRBD2 as a possible D gene (5 bases). This CDR3 comprises 12 residues. Trimming cost V 3 bases and J 6 bases, with 8 bases left between them. Germline CDR1 reads LGHNT; CDR2 reads FRNRAP. CDR3 sequence reads: CASGFTGKTQYF. DNA of the CDR3: TGTGCTAGTGGTTTTACGGGGAAGACCCAGTACTTC.

This sequence joins TRBV29-1 and TRBJ2-2; 8 nucleotides agree with TRBD2. Germline V gene lookup returns CDR1 SQVTM and CDR2 ANQGSEA. V lost 3 bases to trimming and J lost 3 bases; unmatched junction nucleotides: 6. There are 15 residues in the CDR3. DNA of the CDR3: TGCAGCGTTGAGGTAGCGGGAAGGGACACCGGGGAGCTGTTTTTT. The encoded protein is CSVEVAGRDTGELFF.

The chain has TRBV12-5 and TRBJ2-2, with 9 positions matching TRBD2. CDR1 is LGHNT and CDR2 is FRNRAP in the germline V gene. CDR3 length equals 15 residues. V trimming: 5 bases; J trimming: 0 bases; junction bases outside the gene matches: 1. The CDR3 here is CASGPSGTNTGELFF. CDR3 nucleotide sequence: TGTGCTAGTGGTCCTAGCGGGACGAACACCGGGGAGCTGTTTTTT.

The chain joins TRBV29-1 to TRBJ2-1; possible D gene TRBD1, 5 bases. V lost 6 bases and J 8 bases, leaving 14 bases between the germline ends. This CDR3 is built from 12 residues. Germline V lookup: CDR1 SQVTM, CDR2 ANQGSEA. The CDR3 coding sequence is TGCAGCGTCCGGACACCGGCGGATGAGCAGTTCTTC. It specifies CSVRTPADEQFF.

The chain carries TRBV27 and TRBJ2-7; TRBD1 aligns across 8 bases. V gave up 3 bases and J gave up 5 bases; unmatched junction bases: 6. This CDR3 contains 14 residues. CDR1 and CDR2 from the germline V gene are MNHEY and SMNVEV (reference sequence). CDR3: CASSFSSDRDEQYF. CDR3 nucleotide sequence: TGTGCCAGCAGTTTTTCTTCGGACAGGGACGAGCAGTACTTC.

For this clone: At one end the junction does not follow the germline gene, possibly because of a read error. The chain joins TRBV5-6 to TRBJ2-7; D is possibly TRBD1 (5 bases). This CDR3 has 15 residues. Germline V CDR1 and CDR2: SGHDT, YYEEEE. This chain's CDR3 is CASNLFGAKGDEQYF. As DNA, the CDR3 is TGTGCCAGCAACTTGTTTGGGGCCAAGGGCGACGAGCAGTACTTC. The full variable domain, in which reference TRBV5-6 and TRBJ2-7 provide the parts outside the CDR3, is DAGVTQSPTHLIKTRGQQVTLRCSPKSGHDTVSWYQQALGQGPQFIFQYYEEEERQRGNFPDRFSGHQFPNYSSELNVNALLLGDSALYLCASNLFGAKGDEQYFGPGTRLTVT.